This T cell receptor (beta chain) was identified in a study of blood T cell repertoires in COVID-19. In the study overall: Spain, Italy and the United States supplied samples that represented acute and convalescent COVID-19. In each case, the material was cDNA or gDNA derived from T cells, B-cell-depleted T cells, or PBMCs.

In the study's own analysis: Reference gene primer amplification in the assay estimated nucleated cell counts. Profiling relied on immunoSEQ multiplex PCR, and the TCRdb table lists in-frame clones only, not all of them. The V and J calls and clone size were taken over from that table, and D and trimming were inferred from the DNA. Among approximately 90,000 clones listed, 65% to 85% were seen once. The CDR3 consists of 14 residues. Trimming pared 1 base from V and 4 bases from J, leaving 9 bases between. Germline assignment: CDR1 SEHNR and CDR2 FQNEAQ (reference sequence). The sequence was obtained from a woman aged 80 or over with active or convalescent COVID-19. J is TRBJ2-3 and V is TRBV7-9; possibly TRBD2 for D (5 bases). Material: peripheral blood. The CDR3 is CASSLGVEADTQYF. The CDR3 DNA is TGTGCCAGCAGCTTAGGGGTGGAGGCAGATACGCAGTATTTT.